This T cell receptor beta chain was retrieved from a study of blood T cells in healthy people across ages. Study context: Every two T cells gave about one barcoded beta molecule via template switching. Study findings and constraints: Any changes in expanded clonotypes were possibly confounded, as donor CMV status remained unknown.

The germline gives CDR1 SGHAT, CDR2 FQDESV (reference sequence). CDR3 length: 16 residues. Notes on this clonotype: What it binds is unknown. A much more abundant neighbour one base away suggests this may be a read error.

A second PCR of 7 to 11 cycles used a sample-barcoded 5' primer and a J-beta primer mix. A tag from a template-switch adaptor with 12 random nucleotides marked each cDNA molecule. There were at least 3 million CDR3-containing paired-end reads obtained from each sample. TCRdb reanalysed the 5' RACE reads using MiXCR and keeps one entry per CDR3 protein. Of under 800,000 distinct CDR3 sequences listed, roughly 44% are singletons. The chain recombines TRBV11-1 with TRBJ2-3; 8 bases match TRBD2. The TCR sequence derives from a woman aged 60-70 years in good health. Material: blood. The CDR3 sequence is CVSSLMTSASTDTQYF. The DNA for the CDR3 is TGTGTCAGCAGCTTAATGACTAGCGCTAGCACAGATACGCAGTATTTT.